The 22 T cell receptor beta chains reported below all come from one sample, sequenced in a study of identifying expanded T cells in peripheral blood. Assay used: immunoSEQ multiplex PCR; TCRdb lists only in-frame clones, some missing. The sample has about 52,000 clones; roughly 82% are singletons. The sequenced material came from blood. The receptors were gathered from a person between 18 and 75 years old in good health.

V is TRBV9 and J is TRBJ1-1; D remains ambiguous. Between the trimmed V and J ends, which lost 3 bases and 4 bases, there was a span of 10 bases. This CDR3 has 13 residues. Per the germline V gene, CDR1 is SGDLS and CDR2 is YYNGEE. The CDR3 loop is CASSARPTTEAFF. In DNA, the CDR3 is TGTGCCAGCAGCGCCCGGCCTACCACTGAAGCTTTCTTT.

The chain couples TRBV5-1 to TRBJ2-7; D is perhaps TRBD2 (6 bases). The CDR3 length is 14 residues. Germline V gives CDR1 SGHRS, CDR2 YFSETQ. The ends were cut back, 5 bases at V and 0 bases at J, with 12 bases in the middle. This chain's CDR3 is CASRLTTSSYEQYF. DNA of the CDR3: TGCGCCAGCAGGTTGACGACTAGCTCCTACGAGCAGTACTTC.

The chain uses TRBV19 and TRBJ2-5, with TRBD2 identical over 8 bases. CDR1 LNHDA and CDR2 SQIVND come from the germline V gene (reference sequence). The CDR3 length is 13 residues. V was pared by 5 bases and J by 4 bases, with 3 bases of the junction left unmatched. CDR3 in DNA: TGTGCCAGTAGTGGGACTAGTAGAGAGACCCAGTACTTC. It specifies CASSGTSRETQYF.

The V gene is TRBV5-1, the J gene TRBJ1-3; 12 nucleotides line up with TRBD1. CDR3 size: 19 residues. V trimming: 4 bases; J trimming: 0 bases; junction bases outside the gene matches: 11. Germline-derived CDR1 and CDR2 are SGHRS and YFSETQ. The CDR3 sequence: CASSLSGTGGPSSGNTIYF. CDR3 nucleotide sequence: TGCGCCAGCAGCCTATCCGGGACAGGGGGCCCGAGCTCTGGAAACACCATATATTTT.

The chain uses TRBV7-8 and TRBJ1-3, with a possible D match to TRBD1 (6 bases). Deletions cut 4 bases from V and 0 bases from J, with 13 bases between. This CDR3 spans 16 amino acids. Germline loops: CDR1 SGHVS, CDR2 FQNEAQ. This CDR3 is CASSSYRVYSGNTIYF. The CDR3 DNA reads as TGTGCCAGCAGCTCCTACAGGGTTTACTCTGGAAACACCATATATTTT.

This clone was seen a few times. V is TRBV5-1 and J is TRBJ2-3; 11 bases line up with TRBD2. J lost 14 bases, V lost 3 bases, and 11 bases had no gene match. Germline V gene data show CDR1 as SGHRS and CDR2 as YFSETQ. This CDR3 is 14 amino acids long. CDR3 sequence (DNA): TGCGCCAGCAGCTCCGTAACCCTAGCGGGGGGTGCGTATTTT. Protein: CASSSVTLAGGAYF.

This chain links TRBV5-4 with TRBJ2-7; D may be TRBD2 (6 bases). Trimming shortened V by 1 base and J by 6 bases, and 20 bases separated the two germline ends. Germline lookup yields CDR1 SGHNT and CDR2 YYREEE (reference sequence). The CDR3 is 16 amino acids. The CDR3 nucleotides are TGTGCCAGCAGCTTGAGAGCGGGCGGGTTTGTGGGCGAGCAGTACTTC. It encodes CASSLRAGGFVGEQYF.

The chain recombines TRBV9 with TRBJ2-3; D unresolved. The CDR3 totals 14 residues. Germline CDR1 and CDR2: SGDLS and YYNGEE. V was cut by 1 base and J by 0 bases, with 6 bases left in between. CDR3 amino acids: CASSVRASTDTQYF. In DNA, the CDR3 is TGTGCCAGCAGCGTAAGGGCTAGCACAGATACGCAGTATTTT.

With regard to this clone: One end of the junction is discordant with germline, which a read error may explain. This chain connects TRBV4-2 to TRBJ2-1; 13 nucleotides match TRBD2. Germline-derived CDR1 and CDR2 are LGHNA and YNFKEQ. The length of the CDR3 is 13 residues. The CDR3 nucleotides read TGTGCCAGCAGCCAAGAACTAGCGGGGGGGTTGGTCTTC. It encodes CASSQELAGGLVF.

The chain combines TRBV11-3 with TRBJ2-1, with TRBD2 as a possible D gene (5 bases). CDR1 and CDR2 (germline): SGHNT, YENEEA. V shed 6 bases and J shed 1 base, with 16 bases lying between them. CDR3 length equals 16 residues. The CDR3 DNA reads as TGTGCCAGCAGAGAAGCTAGCCACCGATCCTACAATGAGCAGTTCTTC. Protein sequence: CASREASHRSYNEQFF.

This clone occurred a few times. The rearrangement joins TRBV11-2 to TRBJ1-2; 9 bases align to TRBD1. With 5 bases clipped from V and 7 bases from J, the junction kept 8 bases outside the gene matches. The CDR3 is 14 amino acids. CDR1 SGHAT and CDR2 FQNNGV come from the germline V gene. CDR3 sequence (DNA): TGTGCCAGCAGCCCCTGGGACAGGGCGAGTGGCTACACCTTC. It codes for CASSPWDRASGYTF.

This chain uses TRBV11-2 with TRBJ2-5; 9 bases are a match to TRBD1. Trimming removed 6 bases from V and 5 bases from J; junction bases left unmatched: 7. The CDR3 contains 14 residues. Germline-derived CDR1 and CDR2 are SGHAT and FQNNGV. The DNA for the CDR3 is TGTGCCAGCAGTTACAGGGGGCGCCGGGAGACCCAGTACTTC. It encodes CASSYRGRRETQYF.

The gene calls are TRBV7-8 and TRBJ2-2, with no clear D. Germline CDR1 is SGHVS and CDR2 is FQNEAQ. The CDR3 loop spans 15 amino acids. Trimming shortened V by 3 bases and J by 1 base, and 9 bases separated the two germline ends. The CDR3 nucleotides are TGTGCCAGCAGCTTTCCGGGTCAGAACACCGGGGAGCTGTTTTTT. It specifies CASSFPGQNTGELFF.

The chain is built from TRBV7-8 and TRBJ1-1; D unclear. CDR1 is SGHVS, CDR2 FQNEAQ, per germline. V lost 5 bases, J lost 5 bases, and 21 bases lay in between. This CDR3 has 16 residues. The CDR3 sequence is CASSRNNDLLGTEAFF. The CDR3 region has the DNA TGTGCCAGCAGCCGAAATAATGACCTACTGGGAACTGAAGCTTTCTTT.

The chain couples TRBV19 to TRBJ1-2, with 7 bases that match TRBD1. With 1 base clipped from V and 4 bases from J, the junction kept 3 bases outside the gene matches. The CDR3 loop spans 14 amino acids. Germline loops: CDR1 LNHDA, CDR2 SQIVND (reference sequence). The CDR3 DNA reads TGTGCCAGTAGTATAGCGGGACAGCTCTATGGCTACACCTTC. Translated, it gives CASSIAGQLYGYTF.

The chain has TRBV4-1 and TRBJ2-2, with a tentative D call TRBD1 (6 bases). Per germline, CDR1 MGHRA and CDR2 YSYEKL. Between the trimmed V and J ends, which lost 5 bases and 7 bases, there was a span of 14 bases. CDR3 size: 14 residues. CDR3 in amino acids: CASSNDWGLGELFF. In nucleotides, the CDR3 is TGCGCCAGCAGCAATGACTGGGGGCTCGGGGAGCTGTTTTTT.

The chain uses TRBV2 and TRBJ1-1; no definite D call. Germline lookup yields CDR1 SNHLY and CDR2 FYNNEI. V was pared by 6 bases and J by 1 base, with 9 bases between. This CDR3 has 13 amino acids. The CDR3 reads CASSEGRNTEAFF. CDR3 nucleotides: TGTGCCAGCAGCGAGGGCAGGAACACTGAAGCTTTCTTT.

This CDR3 is CASSQRQYNEQFF. CDR3 bases: TGTGCCAGCAGCCAGCGACAGTACAATGAGCAGTTCTTC. The rearrangement joins TRBV5-4 to TRBJ2-1; the D gene is possibly TRBD1 (5 bases). V lost 4 bases and J 4 bases, leaving 9 bases between the germline ends. Germline V gene sequence: CDR1 SGHNT, CDR2 YYREEE (reference sequence). CDR3 size: 13 residues.

The CDR3 sequence is CSSAGRGRETQYF. The CDR3 nucleotides read TGCAGCTCCGCGGGGAGGGGGCGGGAGACCCAGTACTTC. V usage is TRBV29-1 and J usage is TRBJ2-5; D is tentatively TRBD1 or TRBD2 (7 bases each). Germline-derived CDR1 and CDR2 are SQVTM and ANQGSEA. Between the trimmed V and J ends, which lost 8 bases and 5 bases, there was a span of 18 bases. CDR3 length equals 13 residues. Drawing the rest from reference TRBV29-1 and TRBJ2-5, the complete variable domain is SAVISQKPSRDICQRGTSLTIQCQVDSQVTMMFWYRQQPGQSLTLIATANQGSEATYESGFVIDKFPISRPNLTFSTLTVSNMSPEDSSIYLCSSAGRGRETQYFGPGTRLLVL.

The genes are TRBV5-6 and TRBJ2-7; the D gene could be TRBD1 or TRBD2 (5 bases each). CDR1 SGHDT and CDR2 YYEEEE come from the germline V gene. The CDR3 sequence is 15 residues long. Trimming removed 5 bases at V and 4 bases at J, with 19 bases between. The CDR3 DNA reads TGTGCCAGCAGTCCTTTAACGGGACCGATATACGAGCAGTACTTC. Translating gives CASSPLTGPIYEQYF.

This clone was observed a handful of times. The chain uses TRBV5-4 and TRBJ2-1; 10 bases fit TRBD2. V lost 7 bases, J lost 5 bases, and 9 bases stayed unmatched. Germline lookup yields CDR1 SGHNT and CDR2 YYREEE (reference sequence). This CDR3 is 15 amino acids long. CDR3 protein: CASALPSGGNNEQFF. CDR3 in DNA: TGTGCCAGCGCCCTTCCTAGCGGGGGTAACAATGAGCAGTTCTTC. Together with reference TRBV5-4 and TRBJ2-1, the CDR3 gives the full variable domain: ETGVTQSPTHLIKTRGQQVTLRCSSQSGHNTVSWYQQALGQGPQFIFQYYREEENGRGNFPPRFSGLQFPNYSSELNVNALELDDSALYLCASALPSGGNNEQFFGPGTRLTVL.

The chain is built from TRBV27 and TRBJ1-4; TRBD1 might be the D (5 bases). Germline CDR1 MNHEY, CDR2 SMNVEV (reference sequence). The CDR3 has 16 amino acids. The V end lost 4 bases, the J end lost 10 bases, and 22 bases lay between the germline ends. The CDR3 protein is CASSWGHRFPNLKLFF. The DNA of the CDR3 is TGTGCCAGCAGTTGGGGTCACAGGTTTCCGAATCTAAAACTGTTTTTT.